Listed below are T cell receptor beta chains from one sample, sequenced in a study of blood T cell repertoires in COVID-19. Some clones are missing from TCRdb's copy, which holds only in-frame ones; the method was immunoSEQ multiplex PCR. The table has 75,000 to 80,000 clones, less than 90% seen once. Sequenced: peripheral blood. The source of these receptors is a human donor in a cohort sampled during active COVID-19. Both conserved end residues are trimmed from each CDR3.

length: 12
J: TRBJ2-1
V: TRBV6-2/TRBV6-3
CDR3: ASNPLAGKSEQF

length: 11
J: TRBJ1-1
V: TRBV11-2
CDR3: ASVGAMNTEAF

length: 11
J: TRBJ1-5
V: TRBV20-1
CDR3: SASGTADQPQH

length: 9
J: TRBJ2-7
V: TRBV21-1
CDR3: ASLRCYEQY

length: 13
J: TRBJ1-2
V: TRBV30
CDR3: AWSVQGAFSNGYT

length: 14
J: TRBJ2-3
V: TRBV7-2
CDR3: ASSLRARGTADTQY

length: 12
J: TRBJ2-7
V: TRBV5-1
CDR3: ASSHRDSRNEQY

length: 12
J: TRBJ2-1
V: TRBV7-3
CDR3: ASSPGTVYTEQF

length: 13
J: TRBJ2-1
V: TRBV2
CDR3: ASSRTSASYNEQF

length: 10
J: TRBJ1-1
V: TRBV3-1/TRBV3-2
CDR3: ASSQGGREAF

length: 12
J: TRBJ2-3
V: TRBV2
CDR3: ASSDRTSTDTQY

length: 11
J: TRBJ2-7
V: TRBV24-1
CDR3: ATSAPSSYEQY

length: 13
J: TRBJ1-5
V: TRBV10-3
CDR3: ATRGGLESNQPQH

length: 11
J: TRBJ2-5
V: TRBV10-2
CDR3: ASSEQAQETQY

length: 16
J: TRBJ2-7
V: TRBV28
CDR3: ASSLGAPWDSGSYEQY

length: 12
J: TRBJ2-7
V: TRBV25-1
CDR3: ASREAGEGYEQY

length: 14
J: TRBJ2-7
V: TRBV7-2
CDR3: ASSLSLAGGRYEQY

length: 15
J: TRBJ2-7
V: TRBV9
CDR3: ASSVPGDSGYSYEQY

length: 14
J: TRBJ1-1
V: TRBV19
CDR3: ASRDGTGTLGTEAS

length: 16
J: TRBJ1-2
V: TRBV18
CDR3: ASSPVRPTGGRNYGYT

length: 11
J: TRBJ1-4
V: TRBV6-2/TRBV6-3
CDR3: ASSFVLFEKLF

length: 11
J: TRBJ1-1
V: TRBV19
CDR3: ASSIRRDTEAF

length: 12
J: TRBJ1-1
V: TRBV9
CDR3: ASSVEYGNTEAF

length: 14
J: TRBJ2-6
V: TRBV7-3
CDR3: ASSFTRGSGANVLT

length: 13
J: TRBJ1-6
V: TRBV3-1/TRBV3-2
CDR3: ASRIGVSYNSPLH

length: 14
J: TRBJ2-1
V: TRBV7-8
CDR3: ASSLEVLVGVPGQF

length: 10
J: TRBJ2-7
V: TRBV18
CDR3: ASSRELNEQY

length: 13
J: TRBJ2-2
V: TRBV7-9
CDR3: ASSSLAGGTGELF

length: 13
J: TRBJ2-7
V: TRBV5-1
CDR3: ASSSFGGRGYEQY

length: 13
J: TRBJ2-7
V: TRBV10-3
CDR3: AISESLGQAYEQY

length: 11
J: TRBJ2-3
V: TRBV7-3
CDR3: ASSFSYADTQY

length: 14
J: TRBJ1-3
V: TRBV5-1
CDR3: ASSLGHPSSGNTIY

length: 10
J: TRBJ1-1
V: TRBV19
CDR3: ATLSRGRRAF

length: 14
J: TRBJ2-7
V: TRBV30
CDR3: AWRGFADRGSYEQY

length: 11
J: TRBJ2-7
V: TRBV19
CDR3: ASSTDRGYEQY

length: 13
J: TRBJ1-2
V: TRBV2
CDR3: ASSVIRTANYGYT

length: 13
J: TRBJ1-5
V: TRBV3-1/TRBV3-2
CDR3: ASSPNTGDSQPQH

length: 11
J: TRBJ1-1
V: TRBV5-4
CDR3: ASSVDGGTEAF

length: 13
J: TRBJ2-3
V: TRBV29-1
CDR3: SVALGAGGRDTQY

length: 12
J: TRBJ1-3
V: TRBV6-5
CDR3: ASSWTGEGNTIY

length: 13
J: TRBJ1-2
V: TRBV28
CDR3: ASTSGVNVNYGYT

length: 15
J: TRBJ2-4
V: TRBV19
CDR3: ASSIDLAGVTKNIQY

length: 11
J: TRBJ2-7
V: TRBV7-9
CDR3: ASSLQARNEQY

length: 11
J: TRBJ2-2
V: TRBV28
CDR3: ASRPNSAGPLF

length: 13
J: TRBJ2-1
V: TRBV16
CDR3: ASSQASGGTNEQF

length: 12
J: TRBJ1-5
V: TRBV6-5
CDR3: ASSYSGGVEPQH